Shown below are 10 T cell receptor beta chains from a single sample sequenced in a study of T cell changes during pregnancy in multiple sclerosis. The assay was immunoSEQ multiplex PCR, and TCRdb's table has in-frame clones only and misses some. Seen here are 35,000 to 55,000 clones, 90% to 95% observed once, and the top ten hold roughly 2.1%. Sequencing was performed on peripheral blood, taken in the third trimester of pregnancy. Every receptor here comes from a female donor with multiple sclerosis, enrolled in a pregnancy study.

The genes are TRBV11-2 and TRBJ1-1, with 10 bases matching TRBD1. Germline V gene data show CDR1 as SGHAT and CDR2 as FQNNGV. The CDR3 runs to 18 residues. V trimming: 3 bases; J trimming: 5 bases; junction bases outside the gene matches: 15. This CDR3 reads CASSLYGPRQGAYTEAFF. In nucleotides, the CDR3 is TGTGCCAGCAGCTTGTATGGCCCGAGACAGGGGGCTTATACTGAAGCTTTCTTT.

This clone came up once. The chain has TRBV19 and TRBJ1-3; D is uncertain. From germline, CDR1 is LNHDA and CDR2 SQIVND (reference sequence). The CDR3 totals 14 residues. V lost 5 bases, J lost 0 bases, and 8 bases lay in between. For the CDR3, the DNA is TGTGCCAGTAGTTACGCGTACTCTGGAAACACCATATATTTT. Translated, it gives CASSYAYSGNTIYF.

V usage is TRBV7-8 and J usage is TRBJ2-1, with D possibly TRBD2 on 6 matching bases. This CDR3 region has 12 residues. Germline V gene data show CDR1 as SGHVS and CDR2 as FQNEAQ. The V end was cut by 4 bases, the J end by 10 bases, with 11 bases between. The CDR3 nucleotides read TGTGCCAGCAGCTCGTTTAGCGGAGAGCAGTTCTTC. Protein sequence: CASSSFSGEQFF.

The chain is built from TRBV7-6 and TRBJ2-1, with 10 bases aligning to TRBD2. J was trimmed by 4 bases and V by 5 bases; bases with no gene match: 5. Germline V lookup: CDR1 SGHVS, CDR2 FNYEAQ. The CDR3 runs to 15 residues. The CDR3 DNA reads TGTGCCAGCAGCCTCCTAGCGGGAGAGTACAATGAGCAGTTCTTC. It translates to CASSLLAGEYNEQFF. Supplemented by reference TRBV7-6 and TRBJ2-1, the full variable domain reads GAGVSQSPRYKVTKRGQDVALRCDPISGHVSLYWYRQALGQGPEFLTYFNYEAQQDKSGLPNDRFSAERPEGSISTLTIQRTEQRDSAMYRCASSLLAGEYNEQFFGPGTRLTVL.

This chain joins TRBV10-3 and TRBJ2-7; D ambiguous. This CDR3 contains 15 residues. CDR1 and CDR2 from the germline V gene are ENHRY and SYGVKD. Trimming cost V 3 bases and J 2 bases, with 14 bases left between them. The CDR3 DNA reads TGTGCCATCAGTGAAGATCCTAGGAGCACCTACGAGCAGTACTTC. Translation: CAISEDPRSTYEQYF.

The chain has TRBV7-9 and TRBJ1-4; 8 bases fit TRBD1. Unmatched junction bases numbered 9, after V lost 5 bases and J lost 4 bases. The CDR3 loop spans 16 amino acids. Per the germline V gene, CDR1 is SEHNR and CDR2 is FQNEAQ (reference sequence). DNA for the CDR3: TGTGCCAGCAGCGCCTGGGACAGGCAGAATAATGAAAAACTGTTTTTT. This translates into CASSAWDRQNNEKLFF.

The chain carries TRBV29-1 and TRBJ2-7, with D possibly being TRBD1 (6 bases). CDR3 size: 14 residues. V was pared by 4 bases and J by 2 bases, with 15 bases between. Germline V gives CDR1 SQVTM, CDR2 ANQGSEA. The CDR3 region has the DNA TGCAGCGTTGCTTACAGGGCGACGACCTACGAGCAGTACTTC. Translation: CSVAYRATTYEQYF.

The chain links TRBV4-3 to TRBJ2-3, with 9 bases lining up with TRBD1. The CDR3 length is 14 residues. The V and J ends lost 1 base and 5 bases, in that order; junction bases with no gene match: 1. In germline, CDR1 is LGHNA, CDR2 YSLEER. The CDR3 bases are TGCGCCAGCAGCCAAGGGACAGGGGTAGATACGCAGTATTTT. Its translation is CASSQGTGVDTQYF.

V and J are TRBV7-6 and TRBJ1-1; D possibly corresponds to TRBD1 (6 bases). The CDR3 has 14 amino acids. CDR1 is SGHVS and CDR2 is FNYEAQ in the germline V gene. The ends were cut back, 5 bases at V and 10 bases at J, with 20 bases in the middle. CDR3 sequence: CASSRRGGEGGAFF. CDR3 bases: TGTGCCAGCAGCCGACGAGGGGGGGAGGGCGGAGCTTTCTTT.

The chain couples TRBV6-5 to TRBJ1-5, with a tentative D call TRBD1 (6 bases). V gave up 5 bases and J gave up 0 bases, with 8 bases separating them. Germline-derived CDR1 and CDR2 are MNHEY and SVGAGI. This CDR3 contains 14 residues. The chain's CDR3 is CASSKQGSNQPQHF. CDR3 DNA: TGTGCCAGCAGTAAACAGGGTAGCAATCAGCCCCAGCATTTT.